This T cell receptor beta chain derives from a study of CD8+CD57+ T cells in acquired aplastic anemia. TCR beta VDJ combinations and CDR3 sequences were profiled from genomic DNA. TCRdb fed the reads into MiXCR, producing one record per CDR3 protein. Of about 160,000 distinct CDR3 sequences listed, about 70% are singletons. Flow cytometry had shown expanded CD8+CD57+ cells in the patients chosen for sequencing. The V gene's germline CDR1 is LNHDA and CDR2 SQIVND (reference sequence). Trimming took 4 bases from V and 2 from J, leaving 5 bases between them. The CDR3 length is 12 residues. The origin of this receptor is a human donor with aplastic anemia. This chain links TRBV19 with TRBJ2-5; D is uncertain. Source material: sorted CD4+, CD8+, or CD8+CD57+ T cells (not recorded which) from PBMCs. CDR3 sequence: CASSNIQETQYF. CDR3 nucleotides: TGTGCCAGTAGTAATATACAAGAGACCCAGTACTTC.